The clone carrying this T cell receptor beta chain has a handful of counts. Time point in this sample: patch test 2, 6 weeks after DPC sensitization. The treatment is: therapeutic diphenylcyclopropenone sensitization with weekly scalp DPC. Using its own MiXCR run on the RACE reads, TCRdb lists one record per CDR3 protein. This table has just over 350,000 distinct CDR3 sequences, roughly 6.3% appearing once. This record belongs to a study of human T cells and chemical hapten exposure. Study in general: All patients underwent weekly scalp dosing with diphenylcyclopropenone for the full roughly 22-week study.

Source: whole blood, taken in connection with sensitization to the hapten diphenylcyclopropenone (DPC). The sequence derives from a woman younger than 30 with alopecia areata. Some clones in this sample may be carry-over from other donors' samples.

CDR3 bases: TGTGCCAGCAGCCAAGACGCACAGTCCACTAAAAAACTGTTTTTT. This codes for CASSQDAQSTKKLFF. The chain uses TRBV4-2 and TRBJ1-4; no clear D. The CDR3 sequence is 15 residues long. The germline CDR1 and CDR2 sequences are LGHNA and YNFKEQ. Trimming left V 0 bases short and J 9 bases short, with 14 bases between.